The entry below describes one T cell receptor beta chain. Per the authors' pipeline: Using reference gene primer amplification, nucleated cell counts were estimated. Measured with immunoSEQ multiplex PCR; TCRdb has only the in-frame clones, and not every one. V and J calls and clone size are as listed in that table; D and trimming were resolved from the DNA. The data contain about 230,000 clones, roughly 90% of them singletons. CDR1 is SGHTA and CDR2 is FQGNSA in the germline V gene. Trimming removed 1 base from V and 4 bases from J, with 14 bases in between. There are 16 residues in the CDR3. Study members were between roughly 18 and 100 years old and lived in 24 US regions. Assignments of participants to cohorts depended upon their own reported clinical history. This entry comes from a study of blood T cell repertoires in COVID-19. Study summary: From T cells, B-cell-depleted T cells, or PBMCs came the material, which was cDNA or gDNA.

This chain links TRBV7-2 with TRBJ1-3, with a tentative D call TRBD1 (6 bases). The sequencing sample was made of PBMCs or T cells enriched from blood (not recorded which). The sequence came from a woman in her twenties or thirties with acute COVID-19. The CDR3 DNA reads TGTGCCAGCAGCTTAGGGGGGCAGGGGTTCGGAAACACCATATATTTT. This sequence encodes CASSLGGQGFGNTIYF. Full variable domain (remainder filled in from reference TRBV7-2 and TRBJ1-3): GAGVSQSPSNKVTEKGKDVELRCDPISGHTALYWYRQSLGQGLEFLIYFQGNSAPDKSGLPSDRFSAERTGGSVSTLTIQRTQQEDSAVYLCASSLGGQGFGNTIYFGEGSWLTVV.